What follows are 14 T cell receptor beta chains derived from one specimen sequenced in a study of blood T cell repertoires in COVID-19. Here immunoSEQ multiplex PCR was the method, and the copy in TCRdb shows in-frame clones only, minus some. The sample has around 440,000 clones, around 88% seen once. The sequencing input was peripheral blood. The source is a woman aged 45-65 years with COVID-19, enrolled during active disease.

The rearrangement uses TRBV6-6 and TRBJ1-2; D gene uncertain. Germline values: CDR1 MNHNY, CDR2 SVGAGI (reference sequence). With 6 bases removed from V and 5 bases from J, the gap between germline ends came to 13 bases. The CDR3 consists of 13 residues. The CDR3 region is CASSPLELYGYTF. In nucleotides, the CDR3 is TGTGCCAGCAGCCCGCTGGAGTTATATGGCTACACCTTC.

The chain combines TRBV29-1 with TRBJ1-3; no reliable D call. From germline, CDR1 is SQVTM and CDR2 ANQGSEA. CDR3 size: 14 residues. Trimming pared 3 bases from V and 4 bases from J, leaving 13 bases between. In DNA, the CDR3 is TGCAGCGTTGACCCTTCTTCAGGAGGAAACACCATATATTTT. Its translation: CSVDPSSGGNTIYF.

V gene TRBV12-3 or TRBV12-4 combines with J gene TRBJ1-2; no reliable D call. The CDR3 is 13 residues long. Trimming cost V 5 bases and J 6 bases, with 13 bases left between them. Here the CDR3 DNA reads TGTGCCAGCAGTCCCCGCACCGGGAATGGCTACACCTTC. It yields the protein CASSPRTGNGYTF.

This chain links TRBV5-4 with TRBJ1-4; 7 nucleotides line up with TRBD1. From germline, CDR1 is SGHNT and CDR2 YYREEE (reference sequence). This CDR3 region has 16 residues. V gave up 0 bases and J gave up 12 bases; unmatched junction bases: 14. CDR3 sequence: CASSLGATVNQGELFF. The CDR3 DNA reads as TGTGCCAGCAGCTTGGGGGCCACGGTTAACCAGGGGGAACTGTTTTTT.

The chain is built from TRBV11-2 and TRBJ1-6, with D possibly TRBD1 on 5 matching bases. With 3 bases removed from V and 10 bases from J, the gap between germline ends came to 13 bases. Looked up from germline, CDR1 is SGHAT and CDR2 is FQNNGV. There are 14 residues in the CDR3. CDR3 nucleotides: TGTGCCAGCAGCTTCACAGGCCTCTACTCACCCCTCCACTTT. This codes for CASSFTGLYSPLHF.

The chain joins TRBV5-1 to TRBJ1-2; D is possibly TRBD1 (6 bases). The germline V gene encodes CDR1 SGHRS and CDR2 YFSETQ. Trimming stripped 9 bases from V and 7 bases from J, with 19 bases between. The CDR3 has 13 amino acids. The CDR3, as DNA: TGCGCCACACGGGGGGCGTCAGGTCTTGGCTACACCTTC. This sequence encodes CATRGASGLGYTF.

The rearrangement links TRBV6-5 to TRBJ1-1; weak D call: TRBD1 (6 bases). The CDR3 length is 13 residues. Trimming pared 7 bases from V and 3 bases from J, leaving 12 bases between. The germline CDR1 and CDR2 sequences are MNHEY and SVGAGI. The CDR3 DNA follows: TGTGCCAGCAACAGGGACGGCTACACTGAAGCTTTCTTT. Translation gives CASNRDGYTEAFF.

This sequence joins TRBV27 and TRBJ2-7, with 7 bases matching TRBD1. CDR1 and CDR2 (germline): MNHEY, SMNVEV (reference sequence). V shed 8 bases, J shed 4 bases, and the junction held 8 bases outside the gene matches. The CDR3 is 13 residues long. DNA of the CDR3: TGTGCCAGCGGACTGACAGGGACGTACGAGCAGTACTTC. Amino acid sequence: CASGLTGTYEQYF.

This clone was seen a handful of times. The chain joins TRBV30 to TRBJ1-1; D unresolved. Trimming removed 8 bases at V and 6 bases at J, with 16 bases between. The CDR3 totals 12 residues. Germline values: CDR1 GTSNPN, CDR2 SVGIG (reference sequence). For the CDR3, the DNA is TGTGCCCTTAGAGGGTTTAACCCTGAAGCTTTCTTT. This sequence encodes CALRGFNPEAFF.

This clone was recorded only once. This sequence joins TRBV18 and TRBJ1-6; TRBD1 agrees at 9 bases. CDR3 length: 16 amino acids. With V trimmed by 4 bases and J by 11 bases, 12 bases remained unmatched. CDR1 and CDR2 from the germline V gene are KGHSH and LQKENI. In DNA form, the CDR3 reads TGTGCCAGCTCACTTTGGGACAGGGACCCGCGCACACCCCTCCACTTT. This codes for CASSLWDRDPRTPLHF. Full variable domain (rest looked up from reference TRBV18 and TRBJ1-6): NAGVMQNPRHLVRRRGQEARLRCSPMKGHSHVYWYRQLPEEGLKFMVYLQKENIIDESGMPKERFSAEFPKEGPSILRIQQVVRGDSAAYFCASSLWDRDPRTPLHFGNGTRLTVT.

The chain is built from TRBV7-3 and TRBJ2-3; 9 nucleotides agree with TRBD2. Germline-derived CDR1 and CDR2 are SGHTA and FQGTGA. J lost 6 bases, V lost 5 bases, and 9 bases had no gene match. This CDR3 has 15 residues. In DNA form, the CDR3 reads TGTGCCAGCAGCGAGTCTGCGGGGGGGTTGGATACGCAGTATTTT. Protein: CASSESAGGLDTQYF.

The CDR3, as DNA: TGTGCCAGCAGCCCTCAGCCGAATCAGGGGGCCTATTACATTCAGTACTTC. As protein: CASSPQPNQGAYYIQYF. This chain joins TRBV5-5 and TRBJ2-4; 8 nucleotides align to TRBD1. In germline, CDR1 is SGHKS, CDR2 YYEKEE (reference sequence). V lost 4 bases and J lost 8; bases outside the gene matches: 17. The CDR3 is made up of 17 amino acids.

The chain recombines TRBV5-1 with TRBJ2-7, with 9 bases aligning to TRBD2. The ends lost 4 bases at V and 2 bases at J; junction bases unmatched: 10. CDR1 is SGHRS, CDR2 YFSETQ, per germline. The CDR3 length is 16 residues. The CDR3 loop is CASSSLRAGGTYEQYF. For the CDR3, the DNA is TGCGCCAGCAGCAGCCTACGAGCGGGGGGCACCTACGAGCAGTACTTC.

This rearrangement joins TRBV5-6 to TRBJ2-3; the D is unclear. The CDR3 is made up of 16 amino acids. Trimming stripped 0 bases from V and 0 bases from J, with 11 bases between. CDR1 and CDR2 from the germline V gene are SGHDT and YYEEEE. As DNA, the CDR3 is TGTGCCAGCAGCTTGGTTTACCAGATTAGCACAGATACGCAGTATTTT. Translation gives CASSLVYQISTDTQYF.